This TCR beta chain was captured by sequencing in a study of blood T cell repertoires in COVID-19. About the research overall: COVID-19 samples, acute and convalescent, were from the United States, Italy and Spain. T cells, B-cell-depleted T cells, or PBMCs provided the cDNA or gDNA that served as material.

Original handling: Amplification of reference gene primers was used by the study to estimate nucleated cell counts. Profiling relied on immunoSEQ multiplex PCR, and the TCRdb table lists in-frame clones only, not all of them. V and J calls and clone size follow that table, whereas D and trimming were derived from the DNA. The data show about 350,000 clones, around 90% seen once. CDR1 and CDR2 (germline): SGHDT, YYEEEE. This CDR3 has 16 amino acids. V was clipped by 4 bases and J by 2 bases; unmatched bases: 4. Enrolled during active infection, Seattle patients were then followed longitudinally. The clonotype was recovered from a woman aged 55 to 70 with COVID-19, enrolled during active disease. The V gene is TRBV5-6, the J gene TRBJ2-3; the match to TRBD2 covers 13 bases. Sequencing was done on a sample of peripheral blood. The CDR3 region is CASSHGLAGATDTQYF. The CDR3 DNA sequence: TGTGCCAGCAGCCACGGACTAGCGGGGGCCACAGATACGCAGTATTTT.